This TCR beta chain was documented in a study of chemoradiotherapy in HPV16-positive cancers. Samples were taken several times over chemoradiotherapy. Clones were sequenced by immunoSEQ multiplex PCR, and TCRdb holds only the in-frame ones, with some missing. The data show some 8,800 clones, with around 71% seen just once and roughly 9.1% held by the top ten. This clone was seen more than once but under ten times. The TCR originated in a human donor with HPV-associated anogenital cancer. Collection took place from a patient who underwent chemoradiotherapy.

CDR3 coding DNA: TGCGCCAGCAGTCTGGGAGGCAGGACTTATGGCTACACCTTC. It yields the protein CASSLGGRTYGYTF. The chain is built from TRBV5-1 and TRBJ1-2; D unclear. The CDR3 is made up of 14 amino acids. Germline V gene lookup returns CDR1 SGHRS and CDR2 YFSETQ. Trimming pared 5 bases from V and 5 bases from J, leaving 16 bases between.